This T cell receptor beta chain was retrieved from a study of blood T cell repertoires in COVID-19. Across the whole study: In each case, the material was cDNA or gDNA derived from T cells, B-cell-depleted T cells, or PBMCs.

Researchers sorted participants into cohorts using their self-reported clinical history. Germline CDR1 is SEHNR and CDR2 is FQNEAQ (reference sequence). The CDR3 totals 14 residues. Between the trimmed V and J ends, which lost 5 bases and 3 bases, there was a span of 13 bases. Per the original methods: Using reference gene primer amplification, nucleated cell counts were estimated. Data came from immunoSEQ multiplex PCR; TCRdb stores just in-frame clones and leaves some out. The DNA gave D and trimming, while V, J and clone size come from that table. The table has approximately 220,000 clones, just over 85% seen once.

The sequenced sample consisted of PBMCs or T cells enriched from blood (not recorded which). This TCR came from a woman aged 35 to 49 with acute COVID-19. The chain recombines TRBV7-9 with TRBJ1-1; D unclear. The CDR3 region has the DNA TGTGCCAGCAGCGGGGAGCAGGCTTACACTGAAGCTTTCTTT. Amino acids: CASSGEQAYTEAFF.